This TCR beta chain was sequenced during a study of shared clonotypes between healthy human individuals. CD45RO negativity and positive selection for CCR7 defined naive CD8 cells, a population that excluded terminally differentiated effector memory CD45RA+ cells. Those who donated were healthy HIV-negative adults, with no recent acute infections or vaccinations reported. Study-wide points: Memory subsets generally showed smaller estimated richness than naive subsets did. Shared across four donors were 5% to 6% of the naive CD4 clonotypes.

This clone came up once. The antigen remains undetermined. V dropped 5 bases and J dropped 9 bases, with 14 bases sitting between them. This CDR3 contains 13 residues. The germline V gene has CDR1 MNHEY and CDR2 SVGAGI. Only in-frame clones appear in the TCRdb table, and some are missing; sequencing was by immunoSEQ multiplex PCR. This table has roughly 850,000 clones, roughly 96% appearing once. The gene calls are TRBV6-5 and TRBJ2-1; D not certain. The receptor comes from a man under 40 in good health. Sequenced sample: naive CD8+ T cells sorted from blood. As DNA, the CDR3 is TGTGCCAGCAGTCTCCTGACGAGTAGTGAGCAGTTCTTC. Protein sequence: CASSLLTSSEQFF.